The entry that follows covers one T cell receptor beta chain sequence. The data are from a study of shared clonotypes between healthy human individuals. There are 16 residues in the CDR3. Germline-derived CDR1 and CDR2 are MDHEN and SYDVKM. Trimming cost V 5 bases and J 7 bases; bases outside gene matches: 13. The method was immunoSEQ multiplex PCR; TCRdb's version includes in-frame clones alone and lacks a portion of them. Here the sample spans 2 million to 2.5 million clones, about nine tenths being singletons. The clonotype originates from a man younger than 35 in good health. Some clones in this sample may be carry-over from other donors' samples. The V and J genes are TRBV28 and TRBJ2-1; 8 bases are shared with TRBD2. Sequencing was performed on naive CD4+ T cells from PBMCs. The subset here: CD45RA+ positively selected. The CDR3, as DNA: TGTGCCAGCAGTCGCCCCGGGACTAGGAGGAGAAATGAGCAGTTCTTC. Its translation is CASSRPGTRRRNEQFF.